These T cell receptor beta chains were read from a single sample in a study of T-cell reconstitution after alpha-beta-depleted transplantation in children. MiXCR, run by TCRdb on the PCR reads, gives a single entry per CDR3 protein. The repertoire holds around 960,000 distinct CDR3 sequences, with about 29% as singletons. The input for sequencing was PBMCs, mostly from graft donor cells, taken 360 days after TCRalphabeta/CD19-depleted stem cell transplant. The source of these receptors is a boy under two years old who had a stem cell transplant for SCID, so the T cells may come from the graft donor. Both conserved end residues are part of each CDR3. D genes are given only for firm matches. Not every row has a clone size; where given, it reads once, few, many or a size class.

>TRBJ2-6|.|.|TRBV5-3
TGTGCCACCGGAGAGGGCCCCTACTCTGGGGCCAACGTCCTGACTTTC
CATGEGPYSGANVLTF
>TRBJ2-1|.|TRBD2|TRBV4-1
TGCGCCAGCAGCCAAGCTTCTCGGGGGGGCAATGAGCAGTTCTTC
CASSQASRGGNEQFF
>TRBJ2-1|.|TRBD1|TRBV25-1
TGTGCCAGCAGTAAACCCGGGACAGGGGTTTCTGCGCAGTTCTTC
CASSKPGTGVSAQFF
>TRBJ1-2|once|.|TRBV28
TGTGCCAGCAGTTTAGGGCTTACTACCGAGAGGGAGTACGGCTACACCTTC
CASSLGLTTEREYGYTF
>TRBJ1-4|.|.|TRBV12-3/TRBV12-4
TGTGCCAGCAGTCCCCGGGGGGCCGGAAATGAAAAACTGTTTTTT
CASSPRGAGNEKLFF
>TRBJ2-1|few|TRBD1|TRBV7-6
TGTGCCAGCAGCTCCCTTCGTGACAGGGGTCCCTACAATGAGCAGTTCTTC
CASSSLRDRGPYNEQFF
>TRBJ2-2|.|TRBD2|TRBV7-2
TGTGCCAGCAGCTTAGCTCGGCTAGCGGGGGGCCCTAAAGGAACCGGGGAGCTGTTTTTT
CASSLARLAGGPKGTGELFF
>TRBJ1-2|few|TRBD1|TRBV5-5
TGTGCCAGCAGCTCCCCACACCGGGACAGTGTTCCGTATGGCTACACCTTC
CASSSPHRDSVPYGYTF
>TRBJ2-5|many|.|TRBV5-1
TGCGCCAGCAGCTTGGGGGGGGCCCGGACACAAGAGACCCAGTACTTC
CASSLGGARTQETQYF
>TRBJ1-5|.|.|TRBV7-9
TGTGCCAGCAGCTTCGTGGGAGAAGGGGTTCGACAGCCCCAGCATTTT
CASSFVGEGVRQPQHF
>TRBJ1-5|few|.|TRBV12-3/TRBV12-4
TGTGCCAGCAGTTTAGGGTCGGTTCTCCCGTTCCAGCATTTT
CASSLGSVLPFQHF
>TRBJ2-2|.|.|TRBV19
TGTGCCAGTAGTATCCCCCAGATGCGGTACACCGGGGAGCTGTTTTTT
CASSIPQMRYTGELFF
>TRBJ1-1|.|TRBD1|TRBV7-7
TGTGCCAGCAGCATCCCGACAGGGGGCTGGAACACTGAAGCTTTCTTT
CASSIPTGGWNTEAFF